This record looks at one T cell receptor beta chain sequence and its context. The sample comes from a study of blood T cell repertoires in COVID-19. Overall study context: From T cells, B-cell-depleted T cells, or PBMCs came the material, which was cDNA or gDNA.

The study drew participants aged about 18 to 90 years from about two dozen US areas. Each participant's cohort was designated according to participant-reported clinical history. Cohort 3 donors counted as recovered after two negative PCRs, clearance, or resolved symptoms. Deletions cut 4 bases from V and 1 base from J, with 10 bases between. Germline V gene sequence: CDR1 MNHEY, CDR2 SMNVEV (reference sequence). The length of the CDR3 is 14 residues. Clones were sequenced by immunoSEQ multiplex PCR, and TCRdb holds only the in-frame ones, with some missing. The sample holds about 160,000 clones; around four fifths are singletons and the top ten take nearly 8%.

The V call is TRBV27, the J call TRBJ1-1, with a possible D match to TRBD1 (5 bases). This clonotype was obtained from a woman between 50 and 59 years old who had recovered from COVID-19. Sequences were obtained from PBMCs or T cells enriched from blood (not recorded which). In DNA form, the CDR3 reads TGTGCCAGCAGTTCTAGGACAAGGAACACTGAAGCTTTCTTT. Its translation: CASSSRTRNTEAFF.